This TCR beta chain was captured in a study of identical twins. Study-wide results and caveats: Without tracking the same donors, conclusions rested on cross-sectional statistical analysis.

TCRdb ran MiXCR on the 5' RACE reads and lists one entry per CDR3 protein. The sample consists of 420,000 or so distinct CDR3 sequences, approximately 18% of them appearing once. The V and J ends lost 6 bases and 9 bases, in that order; junction bases with no gene match: 7. Germline V CDR1 and CDR2: SQVTM, ANQGSEA. The CDR3 length is 12 residues. As concerns this clonotype: Its matching antigen is unknown.

The sequenced material came from naive T cells sorted from blood. The clonotype comes from a man aged 50-60 years in good health. The genes are TRBV29-1 and TRBJ2-1; 8 bases are a match to TRBD2. This CDR3 reads CSVGTSRFEQFF. The CDR3 bases are TGCAGCGTCGGGACTAGTAGATTTGAGCAGTTCTTC.